This passage covers 12 T cell receptor beta chains from one sample sequenced in a study of blood T cell repertoires in COVID-19. The table came from immunoSEQ multiplex PCR; TCRdb's copy has only in-frame clones and leaves some out. The table lists 150,000 to 200,000 clones, more than 75% of them singletons. Sequencing was carried out using peripheral blood. All receptors come from a man between 60 and 75 years old with active or convalescent COVID-19.

This clone was detected once. This chain uses TRBV12-5 with TRBJ1-5; tentatively, D is TRBD1 (5 bases). Trimming removed 0 bases from V and 1 base from J, with 13 bases in between. Germline lookup yields CDR1 LGHNT and CDR2 FRNRAP. This CDR3 is built from 17 residues. DNA for the CDR3: TGTGCTAGTGGTTTGGTACATCAGGGTGGGAGCAATCAGCCCCAGCATTTT. Translating it yields CASGLVHQGGSNQPQHF.

This clone was picked up a small number of times. This rearrangement joins TRBV28 to TRBJ1-5; 8 nucleotides align to TRBD1. The CDR3 is made up of 16 amino acids. Losses at the gene ends were 4 bases for V and 6 bases for J; bases not matched to a gene: 11. Germline assignment: CDR1 MDHEN and CDR2 SYDVKM. The chain's CDR3 is CASSSPTGAFGQPQHF. In DNA form, the CDR3 reads TGTGCCAGCAGTTCTCCGACAGGGGCGTTCGGTCAGCCCCAGCATTTT.

J is TRBJ2-3 and V is TRBV6-5; TRBD2 is a possible D gene (5 bases). The CDR3 extends over 14 amino acids. Trimming cost V 5 bases and J 2 bases, with 11 bases left between them. The germline V gene has CDR1 MNHEY and CDR2 SVGAGI. The CDR3 spells CASSRLPDTDTQYF. CDR3 in DNA: TGTGCCAGCAGTCGACTACCAGACACAGATACGCAGTATTTT.

This clone occurred once. V and J are TRBV10-1 and TRBJ2-7; 9 nucleotides agree with TRBD2. The CDR3 contains 13 residues. V dropped 5 bases and J dropped 2; count of bases not matched to a gene: 1. CDR1 is WNHNN, CDR2 SYGVQD, per germline (reference sequence). The CDR3 reads CASSLAGTYEQYF. The CDR3 region has the DNA TGCGCCAGCAGTCTAGCGGGGACCTACGAGCAGTACTTC.

This rearrangement joins TRBV5-1 to TRBJ2-2; no definite D call. Trimming took off 4 bases at V and 7 bases at J, with 17 bases between the two ends. The CDR3 spans 15 residues. CDR1 is SGHRS, CDR2 YFSETQ, per germline. The CDR3 nucleotides read TGCGCCAGCAGCCTTCCGATGAGTGGTAGCGGGGAGCTGTTTTTT. As protein: CASSLPMSGSGELFF.

The rearrangement uses TRBV6-5 and TRBJ1-2; 8 bases fit TRBD1. With V trimmed by 2 bases and J by 5 bases, 4 bases remained unmatched. The CDR3 is 14 residues long. CDR1 MNHEY and CDR2 SVGAGI come from the germline V gene. CDR3 protein: CASSYGDRHYGYTF. The CDR3 bases are TGTGCCAGCAGTTACGGGGACAGGCATTATGGCTACACCTTC.

This clone has just one count. The chain has TRBV15 and TRBJ2-5; D unresolved. With 0 bases removed from V and 2 bases from J, the gap between germline ends came to 7 bases. CDR1 is LNHNV and CDR2 is YYDKDF in the germline V gene (reference sequence). The CDR3 contains 14 residues. CDR3 in DNA: TGTGCCACCAGCAGAGATCTCACACAAGAGACCCAGTACTTC. Amino acids: CATSRDLTQETQYF.

This chain links TRBV20-1 with TRBJ1-1, with 9 positions matching TRBD1. There are 11 residues in the CDR3. With 5 bases clipped from V and 10 bases from J, the junction kept 5 bases outside the gene matches. The germline V gene encodes CDR1 DFQATT and CDR2 SNEGSKA (reference sequence). The chain's CDR3 is CSARDRAGAFF. CDR3 coding DNA: TGCAGTGCTCGGGACAGGGCGGGAGCTTTCTTT.

The V and J genes are TRBV10-1 and TRBJ2-6; unclear D gene. Germline lookup yields CDR1 WNHNN and CDR2 SYGVQD (reference sequence). V was clipped by 2 bases and J by 0 bases, with 14 bases between them. The CDR3 extends over 18 amino acids. CDR3 loop: CASSEGTEGVSGANVLTF. The CDR3 DNA is TGCGCCAGCAGTGAGGGCACTGAAGGAGTCTCTGGGGCCAACGTCCTGACTTTC.

The V call is TRBV11-3, the J call TRBJ2-7, with no clear D. This CDR3 has 14 residues. V lost 1 base and J lost 6, with 13 bases in between. Germline V lookup: CDR1 SGHNT, CDR2 YENEEA. CDR3 loop: CASSLGLDPSEQYF. DNA of the CDR3: TGTGCCAGCAGCTTAGGACTGGATCCTAGCGAGCAGTACTTC. Variable domain in full (rest from reference TRBV11-3 and TRBJ2-7): EAGVVQSPRYKIIEKKQPVAFWCNPISGHNTLYWYLQNLGQGPELLIRYENEEAVDDSQLPKDRFSAERLKGVDSTLKIQPAELGDSAVYLCASSLGLDPSEQYFGPGTRLTVT.

This clone showed up just a few times. J is TRBJ1-2 and V is TRBV6-2 or TRBV6-3; D may be TRBD1 (5 bases). Germline V gene data show CDR1 as MNHEY and CDR2 as SVGEGT. Trimming shortened V by 4 bases and J by 0 bases, and 12 bases separated the two germline ends. The CDR3 has 15 amino acids. The CDR3 region has the DNA TGTGCCAGCAGTTCGACAGTGCCTCCTAACTATGGCTACACCTTC. This translates into CASSSTVPPNYGYTF.

The chain is built from TRBV27 and TRBJ1-5; unclear D gene. The CDR3 spans 14 residues. Trimming took 3 bases from V and 3 from J, leaving 9 bases between them. CDR1 is MNHEY and CDR2 is SMNVEV in the germline V gene (reference sequence). The CDR3 bases are TGTGCCAGCAGTTTTGGCGAGGACAATCAGCCCCAGCATTTT. Translating it yields CASSFGEDNQPQHF.